What follows are 16 T cell receptor beta chains derived from one specimen sequenced in a study of blood T cell repertoires in COVID-19. The data were produced by immunoSEQ multiplex PCR, yet TCRdb's version contains in-frame clones alone and is incomplete. The table lists approximately 100,000 clones, approximately 92% of them singletons. Input material: peripheral blood. The receptors come from a man aged 50-59 years with active COVID-19.

The chain is built from TRBV11-2 and TRBJ1-6; D not resolved. Trimming removed 3 bases from V and 10 bases from J, with 10 bases in between. Germline loops: CDR1 SGHAT, CDR2 FQNNGV. The CDR3 consists of 13 residues. The CDR3: CASSFEGGSPLHF. Here the CDR3 DNA reads TGTGCCAGCAGCTTTGAGGGCGGGTCACCCCTCCACTTT.

V is TRBV2 and J is TRBJ2-3; TRBD2 is a possible D gene (5 bases). V lost 3 bases and J 5 bases, leaving 15 bases between the germline ends. CDR3 size: 15 residues. In germline, CDR1 is SNHLY, CDR2 FYNNEI. CDR3 amino acids: CASSDYLRAKDTQYF. In DNA, the CDR3 is TGTGCCAGCAGTGATTACCTGAGGGCAAAAGATACGCAGTATTTT.

This chain connects TRBV3-1 (or the pseudogene TRBV3-2) to TRBJ1-6; D remains ambiguous. This CDR3 is built from 12 residues. The V and J ends lost 2 bases and 9 bases respectively, with 5 bases between them. CDR1 and CDR2 (germline): LGHDT, YNNKEL (reference sequence). As DNA, the CDR3 is TGTGCCAGCAGCCAATCGAGTTCACCCCTCCACTTT. Translation gives CASSQSSSPLHF.

This clone has just a few counts. The chain is built from TRBV10-1 and TRBJ2-2; 8 bases fit TRBD2. The CDR3 has 13 residues. CDR1 and CDR2 from the germline V gene are WNHNN and SYGVQD (reference sequence). With V trimmed by 4 bases and J by 5 bases, 0 bases remained unmatched. The CDR3 sequence: CASSASGTGELFF. CDR3 DNA: TGCGCCAGCAGTGCTAGCGGGACCGGGGAGCTGTTTTTT.

The chain has TRBV7-6 and TRBJ2-1; D gene unclear. Germline CDR1 is SGHVS and CDR2 is FNYEAQ. V lost 7 bases and J 6 bases, leaving 19 bases between the germline ends. The CDR3 spans 15 residues. CDR3 coding DNA: TGTGCCAGCATCAAACACCCCGTGGCTCCCAATGAGCAGTTCTTC. It translates to CASIKHPVAPNEQFF. The entire variable domain, with the rest obtained from reference TRBV7-6 and TRBJ2-1, is as follows: GAGVSQSPRYKVTKRGQDVALRCDPISGHVSLYWYRQALGQGPEFLTYFNYEAQQDKSGLPNDRFSAERPEGSISTLTIQRTEQRDSAMYRCASIKHPVAPNEQFFGPGTRLTVL.

The chain combines TRBV2 with TRBJ1-1; D ambiguous. The V gene lost 2 bases and the J gene lost 1 base, with 11 bases spanning the gap. This CDR3 region has 15 residues. The germline V gene has CDR1 SNHLY and CDR2 FYNNEI. The CDR3 region is CASSERSGGNTEAFF. The CDR3 nucleotides read TGTGCCAGCAGTGAAAGGAGTGGCGGGAACACTGAAGCTTTCTTT.

The rearrangement joins TRBV19 to TRBJ1-1, with no clear D. The germline CDR1 and CDR2 sequences are LNHDA and SQIVND (reference sequence). Trimming left V 4 bases short and J 0 bases short, with 6 bases between. The CDR3 is made up of 13 amino acids. CDR3: CASSNSMNTEAFF. CDR3 nucleotide sequence: TGTGCCAGTAGTAACTCCATGAACACTGAAGCTTTCTTT.

The chain recombines TRBV6-5 with TRBJ2-7; D gene ambiguous. Trimming shortened V by 0 bases and J by 2 bases, and 8 bases separated the two germline ends. Germline values: CDR1 MNHEY, CDR2 SVGAGI. This CDR3 has 14 amino acids. As DNA, the CDR3 is TGTGCCAGCAGTTACTCGTCCGGAGCCTACGAGCAGTACTTC. This sequence encodes CASSYSSGAYEQYF.

This chain joins TRBV10-3 and TRBJ1-1, with TRBD1 as a possible D gene (5 bases). The CDR3 consists of 13 residues. V was pared by 3 bases and J by 5 bases, with 10 bases between. Germline V gene lookup returns CDR1 ENHRY and CDR2 SYGVKD. In DNA, the CDR3 is TGTGCCATCAGTGACAGGGCGCAAACTGAAGCTTTCTTT. This gives the protein CAISDRAQTEAFF.

Written as DNA, the CDR3 is TGTGCCAGCAATATCGGGGACAGGGGTCGTGAGACCCAGTACTTC. This translates into CASNIGDRGRETQYF. J is TRBJ2-5 and V is TRBV28; 10 nucleotides agree with TRBD1. Germline CDR1 reads MDHEN; CDR2 reads SYDVKM. J gave up 5 bases and V 7 bases, and 10 bases lay outside the gene matches. This CDR3 has 15 residues.

This sequence joins TRBV28 and TRBJ1-1; maybe TRBD1 (6 bases). The CDR3 is 13 amino acids. The germline V gene has CDR1 MDHEN and CDR2 SYDVKM. V shed 3 bases and J shed 6 bases, with 11 bases lying between them. The CDR3 reads CASSFAGGSEAFF. Written as DNA, the CDR3 is TGTGCCAGCAGTTTCGCGGGGGGCTCTGAAGCTTTCTTT. Full variable domain (remainder filled in from reference TRBV28 and TRBJ1-1): DVKVTQSSRYLVKRTGEKVFLECVQDMDHENMFWYRQDPGLGLRLIYFSYDVKMKEKGDIPEGYSVSREKKERFSLILESASTNQTSMYLCASSFAGGSEAFFGQGTRLTVV.

CDR3 sequence: CASSLSLQGGSGYTF. The CDR3 DNA reads TGTGCCAGCAGCCTATCCCTACAGGGAGGGTCTGGCTACACCTTC. The J gene is TRBJ1-2, the V gene TRBV6-5; the D gene is possibly TRBD1 (6 bases). The V and J ends lost 6 bases and 7 bases respectively, with 21 bases between them. CDR3 size: 15 residues. Germline V gene data show CDR1 as MNHEY and CDR2 as SVGAGI.

This clone has only one observation. The chain is built from TRBV30 and TRBJ2-2, with D possibly TRBD1 on 6 matching bases. The length of the CDR3 is 15 residues. Trimming removed 0 bases from V and 1 base from J, with 9 bases in between. CDR1 GTSNPN and CDR2 SVGIG come from the germline V gene (reference sequence). Here the CDR3 DNA reads TGTGCCTGGAGTGTAATACAGGGGAACACCGGGGAGCTGTTTTTT. Translated, it gives CAWSVIQGNTGELFF.

This chain joins TRBV9 and TRBJ2-5; 8 positions match TRBD2. The junction had 14 bases not matched to a gene; V was cut back by 3 bases and J by 4 bases. The CDR3 is 17 residues long. Per germline, CDR1 SGDLS and CDR2 YYNGEE. The CDR3 DNA reads TGTGCCAGCAGCGCCCGACGGGGGACTAGTTTAACAGAGACCCAGTACTTC. As protein: CASSARRGTSLTETQYF.

V gene TRBV9 combines with J gene TRBJ1-2; 9 nucleotides align to TRBD1. Germline CDR1 reads SGDLS; CDR2 reads YYNGEE. The junction had 17 bases not matched to a gene; V was cut back by 4 bases and J by 7 bases. CDR3 length equals 17 residues. The CDR3 reads CASSPWTGVIGRGGYTF. In DNA form, the CDR3 reads TGTGCCAGCAGCCCCTGGACAGGGGTGATTGGGCGGGGTGGCTACACCTTC.

V is TRBV3-1 (or the pseudogene TRBV3-2) and J is TRBJ2-1, with 10 positions matching TRBD2. The CDR3 spans 18 residues. V shed 3 bases and J 2 bases; nucleotides not matched to a gene: 10. In germline, CDR1 is LGHDT, CDR2 YNNKEL (reference sequence). CDR3 nucleotides: TGTGCCAGCAGCCATCTAGCGGGAGTGGTCCTTACCTACAATGAGCAGTTCTTC. Its translation: CASSHLAGVVLTYNEQFF.